The 5 T cell receptor beta chains below were found in one sample sequenced in a study of early T cells in non-severe SARS-CoV-2 infection. TCRdb ran MiXCR on the 5' RACE reads and lists one entry per CDR3 protein. Here the sample spans roughly 29,000 distinct CDR3 sequences, 6% to 7.5% being singletons. Source: whole blood, taken at baseline. These receptors originate from an adult who was a healthcare worker with PCR-confirmed SARS-CoV-2 infection or an uninfected control (not recorded which).

This clonotype occurred many times. The junction and the germline gene differ at one end; a read error may be behind it. The chain employs TRBV7-7 and TRBJ2-7; a weak D match, TRBD2 (6 bases). Germline assignment: CDR1 SSHAT and CDR2 FNYEAQ (reference sequence). There are 17 residues in the CDR3. The CDR3 sequence is CASSLAEWGRIIYEQYF. The CDR3 DNA reads as TGTGCTAGCAGCTTAGCGGAGTGGGGGAGGATCATATACGAGCAGTACTTC.

This clonotype was recorded at least ten times. The chain carries TRBV30 and TRBJ2-3, with 7 bases aligning to TRBD1. CDR1 and CDR2 (germline): GTSNPN, SVGIG (reference sequence). V dropped 2 bases and J dropped 1; count of bases not matched to a gene: 3. The CDR3 is 14 residues long. CDR3 residues: CAWSRDRGTDTQYF. DNA of the CDR3: TGTGCCTGGAGTCGAGACAGGGGCACAGATACGCAGTATTTT.

This clonotype appeared many times. V is TRBV5-4 and J is TRBJ1-1; D may be TRBD1 (5 bases). This CDR3 contains 14 residues. V was clipped by 2 bases and J by 2 bases, with 10 bases between them. Germline V gene sequence: CDR1 SGHNT, CDR2 YYREEE (reference sequence). The CDR3 reads CASSFRDDNTEAFF. The CDR3 coding sequence is TGTGCCAGCAGCTTCCGGGACGACAACACTGAAGCTTTCTTT.

This clonotype was seen at least ten times. DNA of the CDR3: TGCGCCAGCAGCCTCCCGCCGGTCGGGACTAGCGTACAGCAAGAGACCCAGTACTTC. Its translation: CASSLPPVGTSVQQETQYF. The rearrangement links TRBV10-1 to TRBJ2-5, with 10 nucleotides matching TRBD2. The germline V gene has CDR1 WNHNN and CDR2 SYGVQD (reference sequence). The V segment lost 6 bases and the J segment 2 bases; nucleotides outside the gene matches: 18. The CDR3 sequence is 19 residues long.

This clonotype was observed many times. This sequence joins TRBV7-9 and TRBJ2-1, with 7 bases fitting TRBD1. The CDR3 totals 15 residues. Germline CDR1 SEHNR, CDR2 FQNEAQ (reference sequence). V lost 4 bases and J lost 5; bases outside the gene matches: 8. The CDR3 region is CASSSTGTANNEQFF. CDR3 nucleotides: TGTGCCAGCAGCTCGACCGGGACAGCAAACAATGAGCAGTTCTTC.